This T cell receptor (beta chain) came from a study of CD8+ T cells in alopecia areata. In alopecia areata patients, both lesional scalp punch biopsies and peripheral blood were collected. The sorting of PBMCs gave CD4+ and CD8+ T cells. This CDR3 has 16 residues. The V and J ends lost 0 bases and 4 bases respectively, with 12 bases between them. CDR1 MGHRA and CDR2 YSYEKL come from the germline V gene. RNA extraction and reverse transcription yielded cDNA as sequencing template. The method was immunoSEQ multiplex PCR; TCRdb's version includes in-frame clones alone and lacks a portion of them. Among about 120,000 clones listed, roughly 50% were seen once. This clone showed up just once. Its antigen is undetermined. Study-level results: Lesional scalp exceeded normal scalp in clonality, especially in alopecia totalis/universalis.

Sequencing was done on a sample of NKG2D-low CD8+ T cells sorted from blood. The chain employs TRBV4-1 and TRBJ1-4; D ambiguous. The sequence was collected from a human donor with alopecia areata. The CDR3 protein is CASSQELRSNNEKLFF. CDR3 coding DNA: TGCGCCAGCAGCCAAGAACTGAGGTCTAATAATGAAAAACTGTTTTTT.